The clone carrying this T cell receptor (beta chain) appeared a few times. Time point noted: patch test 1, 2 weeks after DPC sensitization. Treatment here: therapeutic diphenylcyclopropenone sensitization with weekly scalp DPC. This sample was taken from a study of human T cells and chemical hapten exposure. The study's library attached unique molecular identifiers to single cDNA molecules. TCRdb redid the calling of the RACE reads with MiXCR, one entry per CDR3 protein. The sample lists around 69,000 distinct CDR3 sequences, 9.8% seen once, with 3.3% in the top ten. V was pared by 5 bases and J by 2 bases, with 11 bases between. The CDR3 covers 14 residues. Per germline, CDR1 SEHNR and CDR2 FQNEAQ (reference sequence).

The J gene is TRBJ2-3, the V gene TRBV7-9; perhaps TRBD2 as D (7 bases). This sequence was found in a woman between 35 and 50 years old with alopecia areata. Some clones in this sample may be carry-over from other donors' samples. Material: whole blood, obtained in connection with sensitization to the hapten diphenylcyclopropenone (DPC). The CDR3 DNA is TGTGCCAGCAGCAGGGGGGGAGACACAGATACGCAGTATTTT. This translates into CASSRGGDTDTQYF.